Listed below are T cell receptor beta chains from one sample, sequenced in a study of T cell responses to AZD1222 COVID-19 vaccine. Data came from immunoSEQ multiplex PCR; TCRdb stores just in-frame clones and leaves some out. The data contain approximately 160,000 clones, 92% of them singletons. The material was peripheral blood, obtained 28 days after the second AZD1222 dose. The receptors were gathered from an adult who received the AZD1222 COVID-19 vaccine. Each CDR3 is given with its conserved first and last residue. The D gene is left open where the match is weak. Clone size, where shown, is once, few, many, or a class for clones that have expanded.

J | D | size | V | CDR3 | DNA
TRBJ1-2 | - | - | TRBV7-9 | CASSRADYGYTF | TGTGCCAGCAGCAGGGCAGACTATGGCTACACCTTC
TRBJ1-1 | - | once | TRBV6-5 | CASRTGYTEAFF | TGTGCCAGCAGAACAGGGTACACTGAAGCTTTCTTT
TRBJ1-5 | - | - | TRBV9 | CASSVEGGNQPQHF | TGTGCCAGCAGCGTAGAGGGGGGCAATCAGCCCCAGCATTTT
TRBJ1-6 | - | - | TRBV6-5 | CATGGDRYNSPLHF | TGTGCCACTGGAGGTGACAGGTATAATTCACCCCTCCACTTT
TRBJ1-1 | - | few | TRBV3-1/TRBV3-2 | CASSQDGASDTEAFF | TGTGCCAGCAGCCAAGATGGGGCGTCGGACACTGAAGCTTTCTTT
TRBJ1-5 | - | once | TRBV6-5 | CASHLEGYSNQPQHF | TGTGCCAGCCATCTCGAGGGCTATAGCAATCAGCCCCAGCATTTT
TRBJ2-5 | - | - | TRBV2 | CASSFGVQETQYF | TGTGCCAGCAGTTTCGGGGTCCAAGAGACCCAGTACTTC
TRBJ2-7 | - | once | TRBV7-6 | CASSLWQNEQYF | TGTGCCAGCAGCCTTTGGCAAAACGAGCAGTACTTC
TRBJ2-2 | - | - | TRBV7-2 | CASSLGGTGELFF | TGTGCCAGCAGCTTGGGTGGCACCGGGGAGCTGTTTTTT
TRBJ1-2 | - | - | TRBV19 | CASSPDIYGYTF | TGTGCCAGTAGTCCTGACATCTATGGCTACACCTTC
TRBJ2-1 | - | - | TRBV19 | CASRRGFMNEQFF | TGTGCCAGTAGGAGGGGGTTTATGAATGAGCAGTTCTTC
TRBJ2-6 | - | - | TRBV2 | CAQSKVWRSGANVLTF | TGTGCCCAAAGCAAGGTCTGGCGCTCTGGGGCCAACGTCCTGACTTTC
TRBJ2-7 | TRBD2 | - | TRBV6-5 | CASRTKTGGTYEQYF | TGTGCCAGCAGAACTAAGACGGGGGGAACCTACGAGCAGTACTTC
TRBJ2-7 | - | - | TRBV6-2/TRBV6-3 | CASSYGTSSYEQYF | TGTGCCAGCAGTTACGGGACGAGCTCCTACGAGCAGTACTTC
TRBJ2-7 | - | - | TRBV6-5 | CASSSPGLSYEQYF | TGTGCCAGCAGTTCTCCGGGACTCTCCTACGAGCAGTACTTC
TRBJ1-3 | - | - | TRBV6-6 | CASSYEGSVNTIYF | TGTGCCAGCAGTTACGAGGGGTCGGTCAACACCATATATTTT
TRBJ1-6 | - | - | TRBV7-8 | CASSLGDVRGSPLHF | TGTGCCAGCAGCTTAGGAGACGTGAGGGGCTCACCCCTCCACTTT
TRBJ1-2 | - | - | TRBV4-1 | CASSSIRDTSSEAYGYTF | TGCGCCAGCAGCAGCATCCGGGACACTTCTTCCGAGGCCTATGGCTACACCTTC
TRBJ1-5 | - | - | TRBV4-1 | CASSQGQNQPQHF | TGCGCCAGCAGCCAAGGACAGAATCAGCCCCAGCATTTT
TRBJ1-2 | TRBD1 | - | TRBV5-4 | CASSLDRGAYGYTF | TGTGCCAGCAGCTTGGACAGGGGGGCCTATGGCTACACCTTC